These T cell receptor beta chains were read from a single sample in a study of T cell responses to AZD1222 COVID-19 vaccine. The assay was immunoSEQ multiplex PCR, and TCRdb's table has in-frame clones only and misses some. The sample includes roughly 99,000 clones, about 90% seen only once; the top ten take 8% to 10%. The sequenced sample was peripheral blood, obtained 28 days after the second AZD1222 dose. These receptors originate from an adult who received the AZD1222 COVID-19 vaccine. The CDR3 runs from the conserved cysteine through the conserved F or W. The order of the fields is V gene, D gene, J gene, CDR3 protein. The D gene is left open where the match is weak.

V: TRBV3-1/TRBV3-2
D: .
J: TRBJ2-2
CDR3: CASSHRAGELFF

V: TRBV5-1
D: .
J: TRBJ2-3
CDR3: CASSLGATSTTDTQYF

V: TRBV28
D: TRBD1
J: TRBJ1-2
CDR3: CASSWGQKMGYTF

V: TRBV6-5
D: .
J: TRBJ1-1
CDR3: CASTVMGGEAFF

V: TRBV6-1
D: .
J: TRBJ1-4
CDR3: CASSELAGELATNEKLFF

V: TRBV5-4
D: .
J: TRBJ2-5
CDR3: CASSLQRRETQYF

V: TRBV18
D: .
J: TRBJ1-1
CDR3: CASSLRDILNTEAFF

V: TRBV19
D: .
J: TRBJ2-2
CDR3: CASSIVGRRAGELFF

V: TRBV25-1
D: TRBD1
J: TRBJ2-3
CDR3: CASSRQGADTQYF

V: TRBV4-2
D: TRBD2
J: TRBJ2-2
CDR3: CASSQVGGGPIGELFF

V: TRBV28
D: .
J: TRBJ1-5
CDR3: CASSYTGSNQPQHF

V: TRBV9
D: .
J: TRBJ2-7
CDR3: CASSSKSRGEQYF

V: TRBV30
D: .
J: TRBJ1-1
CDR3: CAWSPTVEAFF

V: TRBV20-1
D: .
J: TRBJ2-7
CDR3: CSASDPFGGFEQYF

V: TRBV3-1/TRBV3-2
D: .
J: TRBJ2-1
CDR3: CASSQNGVSYNEQFF

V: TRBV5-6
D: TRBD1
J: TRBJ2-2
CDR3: CASSGTASGELFF

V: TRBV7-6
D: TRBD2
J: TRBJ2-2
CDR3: CASSLRPLAGGQTNTGELFF

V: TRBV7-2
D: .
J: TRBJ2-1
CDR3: CASSLPQGFNEQFF

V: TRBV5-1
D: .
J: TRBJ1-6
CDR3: CASSRAGTSNSPLHF

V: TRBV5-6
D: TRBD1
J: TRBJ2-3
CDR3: CASSQGQGLSGDTQYF

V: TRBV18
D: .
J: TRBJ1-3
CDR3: CASSLRDTNSGNTIYF

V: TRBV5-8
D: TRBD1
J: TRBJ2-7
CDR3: CASTKDRGSYEQYF

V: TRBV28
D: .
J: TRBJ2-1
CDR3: CASRVTSYNEQFF

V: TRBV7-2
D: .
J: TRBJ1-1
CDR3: CASSFQGLNTEAFF

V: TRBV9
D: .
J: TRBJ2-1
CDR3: CASGLTSSYNEQFF

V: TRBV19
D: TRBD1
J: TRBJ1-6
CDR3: CASRDRATGTISYNSPLHF

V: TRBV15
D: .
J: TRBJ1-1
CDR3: CATSRETRNTEAFF